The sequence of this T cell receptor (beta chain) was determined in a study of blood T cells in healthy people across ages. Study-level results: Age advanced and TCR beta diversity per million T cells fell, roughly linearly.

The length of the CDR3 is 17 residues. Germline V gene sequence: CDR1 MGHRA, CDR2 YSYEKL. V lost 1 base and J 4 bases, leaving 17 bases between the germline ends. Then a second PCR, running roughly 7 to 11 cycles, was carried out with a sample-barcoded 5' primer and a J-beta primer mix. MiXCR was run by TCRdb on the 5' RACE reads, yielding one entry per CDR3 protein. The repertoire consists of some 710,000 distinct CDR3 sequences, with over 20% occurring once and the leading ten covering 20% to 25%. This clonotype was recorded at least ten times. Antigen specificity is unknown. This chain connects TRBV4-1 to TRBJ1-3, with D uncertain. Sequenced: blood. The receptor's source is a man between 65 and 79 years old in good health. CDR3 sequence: CASSQGEIKLGGNTIYF. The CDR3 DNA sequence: TGCGCCAGCAGCCAAGGGGAGATTAAACTAGGGGGAAACACCATATATTTT.